This T cell receptor beta chain is from a study of cytomegalovirus exposure and HLA in healthy donors. For the study at large: Clustering assigned 81% of the roughly 420 genotyped donors to the Caucasian-associated ancestry cluster. Broader study findings: TCR beta chains numbering more than 150 were designated cytomegalovirus-associated. Diagnosis of cytomegalovirus status made by the classifier reportedly showed high specificity and sensitivity.

This clone was found a few times. Its specificity is not known. The PCR was carried out with 60 Vbeta primers and 13 Jbeta primers. The repertoire was sequenced with immunoSEQ multiplex PCR; TCRdb's copy has only in-frame clones and lacks some. The table has under 200,000 clones, approximately 80% seen once; the top ten hold 1.9%. Sequenced input: PBMCs. The sequence was collected from a woman aged 18 to 35 in good health and CMV-seronegative.

This CDR3 reads CASSETAGGFF. CDR3 bases: TGTGCCAGCAGTGAAACAGCGGGAGGTTTCTTT. V gene TRBV6-1 combines with J gene TRBJ1-1, with no clear D. The CDR3 contains 11 residues. V gave up 2 bases and J gave up 13 bases, with 11 bases separating them. Germline lookup yields CDR1 MNHNS and CDR2 SASEGT.